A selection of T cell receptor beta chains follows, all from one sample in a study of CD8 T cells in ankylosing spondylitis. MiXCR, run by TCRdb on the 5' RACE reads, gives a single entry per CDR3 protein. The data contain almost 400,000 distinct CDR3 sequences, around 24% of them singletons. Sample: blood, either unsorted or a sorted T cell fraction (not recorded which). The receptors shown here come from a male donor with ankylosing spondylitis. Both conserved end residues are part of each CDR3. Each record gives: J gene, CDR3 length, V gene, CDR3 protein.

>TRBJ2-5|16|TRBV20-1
CSARDPFSGSKETQYF
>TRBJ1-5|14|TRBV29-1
CSVAEGGSYQPQHF
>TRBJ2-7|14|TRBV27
CASSGLGRVYEQYF
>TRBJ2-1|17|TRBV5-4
CASSRGAQREYLGEQFF
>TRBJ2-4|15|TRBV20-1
CSAVSGTVAKNIQYF
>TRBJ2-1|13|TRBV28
CASSVGTGDEQFF
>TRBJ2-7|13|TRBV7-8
CASSLSTSYEQYF
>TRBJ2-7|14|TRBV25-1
CASSDSGMGYEQYF
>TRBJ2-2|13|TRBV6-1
CASSRAAGGELFF
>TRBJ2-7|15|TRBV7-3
CASSLYGGDVYKQYF
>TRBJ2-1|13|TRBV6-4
CASSDSRGTKQFF
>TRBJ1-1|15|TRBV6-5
CASSYPRQTNTEAFF
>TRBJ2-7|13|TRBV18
CASSRAGENEQYF
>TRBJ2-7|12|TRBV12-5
CASGANSYEQYF